A single sample is the source of the 4 T cell receptor beta chains below, sequenced in a study of blood T cells in healthy people across ages. PCR was performed a second time for about 6 to 12 cycles using a sample-barcoded 5' primer and a J-beta primer mix. MiXCR, run by TCRdb on the 5' RACE reads, gives a single entry per CDR3 protein. Altogether around 990,000 distinct CDR3 sequences are present, less than 45% being singletons, with the ten largest covering around 13%. The sample taken for sequencing was blood. These receptors originate from a man in his late teens or twenties in good health.

The chain joins TRBV6-2 or TRBV6-3 to TRBJ2-4, with 7 bases lining up with TRBD2. CDR1 and CDR2 from the germline V gene are MNHEY and SVGEGT. The CDR3 is 17 amino acids. Trimming cost V 5 bases and J 13 bases; bases outside gene matches: 23. The CDR3 is CASSTNRRPAGTWEQYF. In DNA form, the CDR3 reads TGTGCCAGCAGTACCAATCGAAGGCCAGCGGGGACCTGGGAGCAGTACTTC.

This chain connects TRBV28 to TRBJ2-5; 11 bases line up with TRBD2. This CDR3 is built from 19 residues. The V gene's germline CDR1 is MDHEN and CDR2 SYDVKM. With V trimmed by 2 bases and J by 3 bases, 14 bases remained unmatched. CDR3 bases: TGTGCCAGCAGTTTACCCTCTGAGTTACTAGCGGGGGTTAAAGAGACCCAGTACTTC. The encoded protein is CASSLPSELLAGVKETQYF.

V is TRBV6-5 and J is TRBJ1-5, with TRBD1 matching 8 bases. CDR3 size: 13 residues. Germline-derived CDR1 and CDR2 are MNHEY and SVGAGI. V shed 6 bases, J shed 9 bases, and the junction held 7 bases outside the gene matches. The CDR3 region has the DNA TGTGCCAGCAGCCGTGGACAGGGACGGCCCCAGCATTTT. Amino acid sequence: CASSRGQGRPQHF.

Only a few counts were recorded for this clonotype. The V gene is TRBV4-2, the J gene TRBJ2-1, with TRBD2 matching over 11 bases. CDR1 and CDR2 (germline): LGHNA, YNFKEQ. V lost 6 bases, J lost 4 bases, and 11 bases stayed unmatched. This CDR3 contains 17 residues. The CDR3 DNA reads TGTGCCAGCAGGATACTAGCGGGAGAGAATTTATACAATGAGCAGTTCTTC. Its translation: CASRILAGENLYNEQFF.